The 30 T cell receptor beta chains reported below all come from one sample, sequenced in a study of blood T cell repertoires in COVID-19. The protocol was immunoSEQ multiplex PCR, while the TCRdb copy is restricted to in-frame clones and leaves out a portion. This sample has about 140,000 clones, with around 80% found just once. The material sequenced was PBMCs or T cells enriched from blood (not recorded which). The receptors here all came from a woman aged 18-29 years who had been exposed to COVID-19.

For the CDR3, the DNA is TGTGCCAGCAACCCGACTATTCTAGGTCAGCCCCAGCATTTT. Encoded protein: CASNPTILGQPQHF. V is TRBV28 and J is TRBJ1-5, with D unresolved. CDR1 is MDHEN, CDR2 SYDVKM, per germline. Trimming left V 7 bases short and J 6 bases short, with 16 bases between. The CDR3 is 14 residues long.

Here the CDR3 reads CSVTGPSSGNTIYF. As DNA, the CDR3 is TGCAGCGTCACAGGCCCGTCCTCTGGAAACACCATATATTTT. The rearrangement joins TRBV29-1 to TRBJ1-3; tentative D call: TRBD1 (5 bases). The V gene's germline CDR1 is SQVTM and CDR2 ANQGSEA. V shed 6 bases and J shed 0 bases, with 12 bases lying between them. CDR3 length: 14 amino acids.

The rearrangement links TRBV28 to TRBJ2-1; D gene ambiguous. The CDR3 sequence is 15 residues long. V was cut by 2 bases and J by 5 bases, with 13 bases left in between. Germline CDR1 MDHEN, CDR2 SYDVKM. The CDR3 spells CASSLVQTSDNEQFF. The CDR3 region has the DNA TGTGCCAGCAGTTTAGTTCAAACCAGCGACAATGAGCAGTTCTTC.

A single count supports this clone. This chain connects TRBV30 to TRBJ2-7; no reliable D call. CDR3 length: 12 residues. The germline V gene has CDR1 GTSNPN and CDR2 SVGIG (reference sequence). The V gene lost 0 bases and the J gene lost 3 bases, with 6 bases spanning the gap. The CDR3 DNA follows: TGTGCCTGGAGTGTTTCTAACTACGAGCAGTACTTC. The encoded protein is CAWSVSNYEQYF.

The genes are TRBV27 and TRBJ1-5; 9 bases are shared with TRBD1. The CDR3 sequence is 16 residues long. Germline CDR1 and CDR2: MNHEY and SMNVEV (reference sequence). J was trimmed by 2 bases and V by 4 bases; bases with no gene match: 6. CDR3 in DNA: TGTGCCAGCAGTTCCTCGGGACAGGGTGGCAATCAGCCCCAGCATTTT. Residues: CASSSSGQGGNQPQHF.

J is TRBJ2-1 and V is TRBV9; TRBD2 aligns across 7 bases. Trimming took 3 bases from V and 13 from J; bases not matched to a gene: 10. Germline V gene data show CDR1 as SGDLS and CDR2 as YYNGEE. This CDR3 spans 13 amino acids. The CDR3 here is CASSASWTRPQFF. For the CDR3, the DNA is TGTGCCAGCAGCGCTTCCTGGACTAGACCCCAGTTCTTC.

J is TRBJ1-2 and V is TRBV27, with TRBD1 as a possible D gene (5 bases). Trimming cost V 6 bases and J 4 bases, with 15 bases left between them. The length of the CDR3 is 14 residues. Germline V lookup: CDR1 MNHEY, CDR2 SMNVEV (reference sequence). The CDR3 reads CASRGPDTTYGYTF. The CDR3 DNA sequence: TGTGCCAGCAGAGGCCCGGACACGACCTATGGCTACACCTTC.

J is TRBJ2-5 and V is TRBV4-3; 9 bases align to TRBD2. The CDR3 contains 18 residues. The J segment lost 4 bases and the V segment lost 1 base, leaving 13 bases of the junction unmatched. Germline CDR1 LGHNA, CDR2 YSLEER. CDR3 in amino acids: CASSQVLAGPLRAETQYF. The CDR3 nucleotides read TGCGCCAGCAGCCAAGTGCTAGCGGGGCCCCTTAGGGCAGAGACCCAGTACTTC.

Comments on this clone: One junction end does not reproduce the germline sequence, and a read error may be involved. The chain recombines TRBV7-9 with TRBJ1-1, with TRBD1 matching 10 bases. Per the germline V gene, CDR1 is SEHNR and CDR2 is FQNEAQ (reference sequence). The CDR3 extends over 11 amino acids. CDR3 in DNA: TGTGCCAGCAGCGTGGGGACAGGGGTTGACTTT. Encoded protein: CASSVGTGVDF.

The chain is built from TRBV7-2 and TRBJ2-2; D perhaps matches TRBD1 (6 bases). Germline V gives CDR1 SGHTA, CDR2 FQGNSA. The V and J ends lost 6 bases and 4 bases respectively, with 12 bases between them. The CDR3 covers 14 residues. The CDR3 sequence is CASSPGHFTGELFF. The CDR3, as DNA: TGTGCCAGCAGTCCGGGACATTTCACCGGGGAGCTGTTTTTT. The full variable domain, rest sourced from reference TRBV7-2 and TRBJ2-2, is GAGVSQSPSNKVTEKGKDVELRCDPISGHTALYWYRQSLGQGLEFLIYFQGNSAPDKSGLPSDRFSAERTGGSVSTLTIQRTQQEDSAVYLCASSPGHFTGELFFGEGSRLTVL.

The chain is built from TRBV11-2 and TRBJ2-7; a possible D gene is TRBD1 (6 bases). CDR3 length: 15 amino acids. The V and J ends lost 1 base and 2 bases respectively, with 12 bases between them. Germline loops: CDR1 SGHAT, CDR2 FQNNGV. CDR3 region: CASSLVSDRTYEQYF. The CDR3 nucleotides are TGTGCCAGCAGCTTAGTCTCGGACAGAACCTACGAGCAGTACTTC.

The chain employs TRBV11-3 and TRBJ2-1; possibly TRBD2 for D (6 bases). The CDR3 covers 14 residues. Trimming stripped 6 bases from V and 3 bases from J, with 12 bases between. Germline lookup yields CDR1 SGHNT and CDR2 YENEEA. As DNA, the CDR3 is TGTGCCAGCAGTCCGGGAGTCAACTACAATGAGCAGTTCTTC. Protein product: CASSPGVNYNEQFF.

The rearrangement uses TRBV7-6 and TRBJ2-3; tentative D call: TRBD2 (7 bases). The CDR3 is made up of 16 amino acids. The V gene lost 1 base and the J gene lost 4 bases, with 15 bases spanning the gap. The V gene's germline CDR1 is SGHVS and CDR2 FNYEAQ. The CDR3 here is CASSLGAGRGSDTQYF. DNA of the CDR3: TGTGCCAGCAGCTTAGGAGCAGGGAGGGGGTCAGATACGCAGTATTTT.

This clone occurred a few times. The rearrangement uses TRBV30 and TRBJ2-7; the match to TRBD1 covers 11 bases. Looked up from germline, CDR1 is GTSNPN and CDR2 is SVGIG (reference sequence). The CDR3 totals 14 residues. Trimming cost V 1 base and J 7 bases; bases outside gene matches: 6. CDR3 sequence (DNA): TGTGCCTGGAGTGCCGGACAGGGGGCTGGGGAGCAGTACTTC. This encodes CAWSAGQGAGEQYF.

The rearrangement links TRBV27 to TRBJ2-7, with D perhaps matching TRBD1 (5 bases). CDR3 size: 14 residues. V lost 0 bases and J 3 bases, leaving 9 bases between the germline ends. Per the germline V gene, CDR1 is MNHEY and CDR2 is SMNVEV (reference sequence). The CDR3 is CASSLSGHLYEQYF. In DNA, the CDR3 is TGTGCCAGCAGTTTATCAGGACACCTCTACGAGCAGTACTTC.

Written as DNA, the CDR3 is TGTGCCAGCTCACCATTACCGACCGTAGGACAGATCAGCTCCTATAATTCACCCCTCCACTTT. It encodes CASSPLPTVGQISSYNSPLHF. The chain uses TRBV18 and TRBJ1-6; TRBD1 might be the D (6 bases). Germline V lookup: CDR1 KGHSH, CDR2 LQKENI. The V gene lost 2 bases and the J gene lost 0 bases, with 23 bases spanning the gap. The CDR3 is 21 amino acids. The full variable domain, rest sourced from reference TRBV18 and TRBJ1-6, is NAGVMQNPRHLVRRRGQEARLRCSPMKGHSHVYWYRQLPEEGLKFMVYLQKENIIDESGMPKERFSAEFPKEGPSILRIQQVVRGDSAAYFCASSPLPTVGQISSYNSPLHFGNGTRLTVT.

This rearrangement joins TRBV19 to TRBJ2-1; TRBD2 aligns across 15 bases. CDR1 is LNHDA, CDR2 SQIVND, per germline (reference sequence). The CDR3 extends over 18 amino acids. Trimming at V came to 6 bases and at J to 1 base, leaving 7 bases not matched to a gene. The CDR3, as DNA: TGTGCCAGTAGATCAGGACTAGCGGGAGGGCCTTCCTACAATGAGCAGTTCTTC. This translates into CASRSGLAGGPSYNEQFF. Filled out from reference TRBV19 and TRBJ2-1, the complete variable domain reads DGGITQSPKYLFRKEGQNVTLSCEQNLNHDAMYWYRQDPGQGLRLIYYSQIVNDFQKGDIAEGYSVSREKKESFPLTVTSAQKNPTAFYLCASRSGLAGGPSYNEQFFGPGTRLTVL.

The chain links TRBV28 to TRBJ1-5; 7 bases are a match to TRBD1. J was trimmed by 0 bases and V by 6 bases; bases with no gene match: 8. Germline assignment: CDR1 MDHEN and CDR2 SYDVKM. This CDR3 is 16 amino acids long. This CDR3 is CASRPGTAYSNQPQHF. DNA of the CDR3: TGTGCCAGCAGGCCCGGGACAGCATATAGCAATCAGCCCCAGCATTTT.

Comment on this clone: The sample has other DNA sequences that encode this CDR3 too. V gene TRBV19 combines with J gene TRBJ2-1, with 12 bases identical to TRBD2. The germline V gene has CDR1 LNHDA and CDR2 SQIVND (reference sequence). This CDR3 spans 15 amino acids. J gave up 4 bases and V 4 bases, and 2 bases lay outside the gene matches. CDR3 coding DNA: TGTGCCAGTAGTAAGACTAGCGGGAGTTACAATGAGCAGTTCTTC. Protein sequence: CASSKTSGSYNEQFF.

The DNA for the CDR3 is TGTGCCAGTAGTACAGCCTTCGGGACGAACACCGGGGAGCTGTTTTTT. It codes for CASSTAFGTNTGELFF. V and J are TRBV19 and TRBJ2-2; D possibly corresponds to TRBD2 (5 bases). V was clipped by 4 bases and J by 0 bases, with 12 bases between them. CDR3 size: 16 residues. Germline V gives CDR1 LNHDA, CDR2 SQIVND (reference sequence).

The chain uses TRBV28 and TRBJ1-2; D may be TRBD1 (5 bases). The germline CDR1 and CDR2 sequences are MDHEN and SYDVKM. The CDR3 runs 14 residues. Trimming shortened V by 3 bases and J by 3 bases, and 11 bases separated the two germline ends. In DNA form, the CDR3 reads TGTGCCAGCAGTTTTTCGGGGGTGGACTATGGCTACACCTTC. It yields the protein CASSFSGVDYGYTF.

The rearrangement joins TRBV5-6 to TRBJ2-1; the D gene is possibly TRBD1 (6 bases). CDR3 length equals 13 residues. With 4 bases removed from V and 3 bases from J, the gap between germline ends came to 8 bases. Germline V CDR1 and CDR2: SGHDT, YYEEEE. CDR3 sequence: CASSRDNYNEQFF. Here the CDR3 DNA reads TGTGCCAGCAGCAGGGACAACTACAATGAGCAGTTCTTC.

This clone was recorded only once. CDR3 nucleotides: TGTGCCTGGAGTGGGACAGGGATTCAGCCCCAGCATTTT. Residues: CAWSGTGIQPQHF. The rearrangement joins TRBV30 to TRBJ1-5, with 8 bases lining up with TRBD1. This CDR3 spans 13 amino acids. The germline CDR1 and CDR2 sequences are GTSNPN and SVGIG (reference sequence). V trimming: 1 base; J trimming: 6 bases; junction bases outside the gene matches: 2.

The rearrangement uses TRBV18 and TRBJ2-7; 8 bases agree with TRBD2. V was clipped by 6 bases and J by 2 bases; unmatched bases: 3. The CDR3 contains 13 residues. Germline lookup yields CDR1 KGHSH and CDR2 LQKENI. CDR3 residues: CASSRGGPYEQYF. Here the CDR3 DNA reads TGTGCCAGCTCCCGGGGGGGACCCTACGAGCAGTACTTC.

The chain combines TRBV19 with TRBJ1-1; D uncertain. The CDR3 runs to 14 residues. Germline V gene data show CDR1 as LNHDA and CDR2 as SQIVND (reference sequence). The ends were cut back, 3 bases at V and 3 bases at J, with 11 bases in the middle. The CDR3 DNA is TGTGCCAGTAGTATGGCCGGGGAGGACACTGAAGCTTTCTTT. This codes for CASSMAGEDTEAFF.

V and J are TRBV4-2 and TRBJ2-7; maybe TRBD2 (6 bases). V lost 1 base, J lost 2 bases, and 12 bases lay in between. In germline, CDR1 is LGHNA, CDR2 YNFKEQ. CDR3 length: 15 amino acids. The CDR3 DNA is TGTGCCAGCAGCCAAGGCTCGGAGGGCACCTACGAGCAGTACTTC. Amino acids: CASSQGSEGTYEQYF.

The chain couples TRBV6-5 to TRBJ1-2; no reliable D call. Trimming shortened V by 5 bases and J by 7 bases, and 8 bases separated the two germline ends. This CDR3 spans 11 amino acids. Germline V gene data show CDR1 as MNHEY and CDR2 as SVGAGI. DNA for the CDR3: TGTGCCAGCAGTATAGCGGGTGGCTACACCTTC. Encoded protein: CASSIAGGYTF.

The chain links TRBV28 to TRBJ2-7, with 9 bases identical to TRBD2. V gave up 7 bases and J gave up 3 bases; unmatched junction bases: 7. This CDR3 spans 14 amino acids. Germline V gene data show CDR1 as MDHEN and CDR2 as SYDVKM. The CDR3 region is CASNIAGVDYEQYF. CDR3 in DNA: TGTGCCAGCAACATAGCGGGAGTGGACTACGAGCAGTACTTC.

The chain couples TRBV5-5 to TRBJ2-1; weak D call: TRBD1 (6 bases). The CDR3 has 14 residues. Per the germline V gene, CDR1 is SGHKS and CDR2 is YYEKEE (reference sequence). With 4 bases removed from V and 3 bases from J, the gap between germline ends came to 11 bases. CDR3 in DNA: TGTGCCAGCAGCGGAACAGGGCTCTACAATGAGCAGTTCTTC. This translates into CASSGTGLYNEQFF.

The gene calls are TRBV12-3 or TRBV12-4 and TRBJ2-1, with a possible D match to TRBD2 (6 bases). The V end lost 6 bases, the J end lost 12 bases, and 18 bases lay between the germline ends. CDR3 length equals 13 residues. CDR3 region: CASSSNPPGLQFF. CDR3 nucleotide sequence: TGTGCCAGCAGCTCAAACCCCCCGGGACTGCAGTTCTTC.